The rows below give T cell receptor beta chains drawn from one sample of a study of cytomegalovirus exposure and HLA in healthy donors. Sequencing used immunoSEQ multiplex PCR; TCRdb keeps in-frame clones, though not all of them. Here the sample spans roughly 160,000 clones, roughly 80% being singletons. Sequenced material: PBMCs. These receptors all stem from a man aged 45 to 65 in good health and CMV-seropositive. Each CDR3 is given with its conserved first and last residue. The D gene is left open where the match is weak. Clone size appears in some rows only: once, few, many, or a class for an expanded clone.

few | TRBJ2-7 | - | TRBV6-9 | TGTGCCAGCAGTTATATTCAAGCCTCGTCCTACGAGCAGTACTTC | CASSYIQASSYEQYF
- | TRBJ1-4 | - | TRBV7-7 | TGTGCCAGCAGCGCGACAGATGCAACTAATGAAAAACTGTTTTTT | CASSATDATNEKLFF
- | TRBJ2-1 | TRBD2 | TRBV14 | TGTGCCAGCAGCCTCACTAGCGGGGGGGCTGAGGAGCAGTTCTTC | CASSLTSGGAEEQFF
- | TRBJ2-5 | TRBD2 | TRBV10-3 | TGTGCCCCGACTCCTCGGGGGGGGGAGACCCAGTACTTC | CAPTPRGGETQYF
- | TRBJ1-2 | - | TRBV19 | TGTGCCAGTAGTACCCCTGACCAGGGTTACGGCTACACCTTC | CASSTPDQGYGYTF
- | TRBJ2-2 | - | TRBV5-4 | TGTGCCAGCAGCTTGTCGCTAACGAACACCGGGGAGCTGTTTTTT | CASSLSLTNTGELFF
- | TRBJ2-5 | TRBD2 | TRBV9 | TGTGCCAGCAGCGAGACTAGCGGGACCCAAGAGACCCAGTACTTC | CASSETSGTQETQYF
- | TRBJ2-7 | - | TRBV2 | TGTGCCAGCACGCCAGGGACATTCTACGAGCAGTACTTC | CASTPGTFYEQYF
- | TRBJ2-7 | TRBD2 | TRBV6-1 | TGTGCCAGCACCCCATCGGGGGGCTACGAGCAGTACTTC | CASTPSGGYEQYF
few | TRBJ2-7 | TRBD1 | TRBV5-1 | TGCGCCAGCAGCTCAGGGGGCAGGCGGAGTAACGAGCAGTACTTC | CASSSGGRRSNEQYF
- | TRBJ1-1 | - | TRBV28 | TGTGCCAGCAACTACCCCACTGAAGCTTTCTTT | CASNYPTEAFF
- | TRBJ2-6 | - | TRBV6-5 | TGTGCCAGCAGTTACAACGCGAGGCCGGGGGCCAACGTCCTGACTTTC | CASSYNARPGANVLTF
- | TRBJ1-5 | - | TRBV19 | TGTGCCAGTAGTATGATGCAGAATAGCAATCAGCCCCAGCATTTT | CASSMMQNSNQPQHF
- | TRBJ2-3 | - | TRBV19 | TGTGCCAGTAGAACAGGTGGGGTCACCACAGATACGCAGTATTTT | CASRTGGVTTDTQYF
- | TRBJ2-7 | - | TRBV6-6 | TGTGCCAGCAGCGACAGTAAATACGAGCAGTACTTC | CASSDSKYEQYF
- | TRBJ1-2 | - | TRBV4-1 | TGCGCCAGCAGCCTAGCCGGGGGGTATGGTGGCTACACCTTC | CASSLAGGYGGYTF
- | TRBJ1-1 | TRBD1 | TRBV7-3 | TGTGCCAGCAGCCCCGACAGGGAGAACACTGAAGCTTTCTTT | CASSPDRENTEAFF
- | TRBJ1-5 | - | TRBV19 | TGTGCCACATCAGGACACGAACTTTATAGCAATCAGCCCCAGCATTTT | CATSGHELYSNQPQHF
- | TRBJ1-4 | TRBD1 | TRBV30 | TGTGCCTGGAGTGTAGCTGGACAGGGGAGTGAAAAACTGTTTTTT | CAWSVAGQGSEKLFF
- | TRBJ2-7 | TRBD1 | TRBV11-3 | TGTGCCAGCAGCGGACAGGACTACGAGCAGTACTTC | CASSGQDYEQYF
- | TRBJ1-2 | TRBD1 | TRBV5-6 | TGTGCCAGCAGCTTCGGGACAGTGGCCCGCGGCTATGGCTACACCTTC | CASSFGTVARGYGYTF
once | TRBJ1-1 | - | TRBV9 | TGTGCCAGCAGCTCTGGCCAGGATGTAGAAGCTTTCTTT | CASSSGQDVEAFF
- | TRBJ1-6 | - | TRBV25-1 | TGTGCCAGCAGTGATACTAGCTCCTATAATTCACCCCTCCACTTT | CASSDTSSYNSPLHF
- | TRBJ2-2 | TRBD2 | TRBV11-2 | TGTGCCAGCAGCTTGTTAGCGGGGGCGGTCACCGGGGAGCTGTTTTTT | CASSLLAGAVTGELFF
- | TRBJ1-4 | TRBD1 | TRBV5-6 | TGTGCCAGCAGCCCGACGACAGGGTCTAATGAAAAACTGTTTTTT | CASSPTTGSNEKLFF
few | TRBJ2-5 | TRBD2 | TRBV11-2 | TGTGCCAGCAGCTTAGTAGCGGGGGGGATACAAACTTCCCAAGAGACCCAGTACTTC | CASSLVAGGIQTSQETQYF
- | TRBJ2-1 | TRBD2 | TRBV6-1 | TGTGCCAGCAGTGAATATCCGCCATTGGTTAGCGGGGGTAATGAGCAGTTCTTC | CASSEYPPLVSGGNEQFF
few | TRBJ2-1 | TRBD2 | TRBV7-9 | TGTGCCAGCAGCCCAATCCTAGCGGGCTCCTACAATGAGCAGTTCTTC | CASSPILAGSYNEQFF
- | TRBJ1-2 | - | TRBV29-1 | TGCAGCGTGGGGAGGGACGTATTCTATGGCTACACCTTC | CSVGRDVFYGYTF
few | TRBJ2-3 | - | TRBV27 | TGTGCCAGCAGTTTGGCGGGGAGTAGCACAGATACGCAGTATTTT | CASSLAGSSTDTQYF
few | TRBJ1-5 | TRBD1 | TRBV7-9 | TGTGCCAGCAGGGGGGGACAGGCGGACCAGCCCCAGCATTTT | CASRGGQADQPQHF
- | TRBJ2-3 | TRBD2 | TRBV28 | TGTGCCAGCAGTTTATTAAGCGGGACTAGCACAGATACGCAGTATTTT | CASSLLSGTSTDTQYF
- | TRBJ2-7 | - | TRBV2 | TGTGCCAGCCGAGGCCTCTTTGGGTCGGTCTCCTACGAGCAGTACTTC | CASRGLFGSVSYEQYF
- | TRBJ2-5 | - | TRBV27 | TGTGCCAGCAGTTTCCTCGGAGGGGAGACCCAGTACTTC | CASSFLGGETQYF
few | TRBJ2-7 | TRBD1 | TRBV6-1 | TGTGCCAGCCAGGGACAGAGCTACGAGCAGTACTTC | CASQGQSYEQYF
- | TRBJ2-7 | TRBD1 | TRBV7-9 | TGTGCCAGCAGCAATCACCTGGGACAGGGGGTTTCCTACGAGCAGTACTTC | CASSNHLGQGVSYEQYF